Listed below are T cell receptor beta chains from one sample, sequenced in a study of CD4 T cells in relation to SARS-CoV-2 and coronaviruses. Their target antigens are unknown. Assay used: immunoSEQ multiplex PCR; TCRdb lists only in-frame clones, some missing. Of under 25,000 clones listed, over 65% are singletons. Sequencing input: CD4+ T cells from PBMCs, cultured in vitro. The receptors originated from a human donor in good health. The CDR3 runs from the conserved cysteine through the conserved F or W. A D gene is named only where the DNA matches it firmly. Where a row states a size, it is once, few, many or the class of an expanded clone; other rows omit it.

abundance	v_gene	j_gene	d_gene	CDR3aa	CDR3nt
NA	TRBV7-2	TRBJ1-2	NA	CASSLAQGTQYGYTF	TGTGCCAGCAGCTTAGCACAGGGTACTCAATATGGCTACACCTTC
NA	TRBV27	TRBJ1-5	TRBD1	CASSRGTGVGGQPQHF	TGTGCCAGCAGCCGAGGGACAGGGGTAGGTGGTCAGCCCCAGCATTTT
NA	TRBV7-6	TRBJ2-7	TRBD1	CASSGSGTGGREQYF	TGTGCCAGCAGCGGCTCCGGGACAGGGGGGCGCGAGCAGTACTTC
NA	TRBV30	TRBJ2-1	TRBD2	CAWKGLAGRNEQFF	TGTGCCTGGAAGGGACTAGCGGGAAGAAATGAGCAGTTCTTC
NA	TRBV7-2	TRBJ2-1	TRBD2	CASSLTSGGAFEQFF	TGTGCCAGCAGCCTGACTAGCGGGGGGGCCTTTGAGCAGTTCTTC
few	TRBV6-5	TRBJ1-6	NA	CASSPRGNSPLHF	TGTGCCAGCAGTCCCAGGGGAAATTCACCCCTCCACTTT
NA	TRBV4-2	TRBJ2-7	TRBD2	CASSQVTSGRGYEQYF	TGTGCCAGCAGCCAAGTGACTAGCGGGAGAGGGTACGAGCAGTACTTC
NA	TRBV11-2	TRBJ2-2	NA	CASSPLRGFGGELFF	TGTGCCAGCAGCCCATTGAGGGGGTTTGGCGGGGAGCTGTTTTTT
NA	TRBV9	TRBJ2-4	TRBD1	CASSPGTAQDKNIQYF	TGTGCCAGCAGCCCCGGGACAGCTCAAGACAAAAACATTCAGTACTTC
NA	TRBV2	TRBJ2-5	NA	CASRGYAEWYQETQYF	TGTGCCAGCAGGGGATATGCCGAATGGTACCAAGAGACCCAGTACTTC
NA	TRBV9	TRBJ1-1	NA	CASSVAGTNTEAFF	TGTGCCAGCAGCGTCGCAGGAACGAACACTGAAGCTTTCTTT